Below are 13 T cell receptor beta chains sequenced from a single sample in a study of blood T cell repertoires in COVID-19. Clones were read by immunoSEQ multiplex PCR, and TCRdb kept only the in-frame ones, dropping some. The table shows about 250,000 clones, with around 90% occurring only once. Specimen: peripheral blood. These receptors were obtained from a young man with active or convalescent COVID-19.

CDR3 sequence reads: CASSQERGSDTQYF. As DNA, the CDR3 is TGTGCCAGCAGCCAGGAGCGGGGGTCCGATACGCAGTATTTT. The rearrangement uses TRBV7-2 and TRBJ2-3, with 8 positions matching TRBD2. The J segment lost 6 bases and the V segment lost 5 bases, leaving 7 bases of the junction unmatched. CDR1 and CDR2 (germline): SGHTA, FQGNSA. This CDR3 is built from 14 residues.

This rearrangement joins TRBV7-8 to TRBJ1-5, with TRBD1 as a possible D gene (5 bases). V was clipped by 6 bases and J by 7 bases, with 13 bases between them. CDR1 SGHVS and CDR2 FQNEAQ come from the germline V gene. The CDR3 is 13 amino acids. This chain's CDR3 is CASSVTGEQPQHF. The CDR3 bases are TGTGCCAGCAGTGTGACGGGGGAACAGCCCCAGCATTTT.

Here the CDR3 reads CASSLSSTNTEAFF. CDR3 coding DNA: TGTGCCAGCAGCTTATCTTCTACCAACACTGAAGCTTTCTTT. The gene calls are TRBV11-3 and TRBJ1-1; D is uncertain. This CDR3 is built from 14 residues. The germline V and J ends were trimmed by 2 bases and 2 bases, with 9 bases remaining between them. The germline CDR1 and CDR2 sequences are SGHNT and YENEEA.

The chain is built from TRBV12-5 and TRBJ2-2, with TRBD1 matching over 10 bases. The CDR3 has 18 amino acids. V lost 4 bases and J lost 7; bases outside the gene matches: 15. Germline V gene lookup returns CDR1 LGHNT and CDR2 FRNRAP. Here the CDR3 reads CASGSPSGTGANGGELFF. Written as DNA, the CDR3 is TGTGCTAGTGGTTCACCGTCAGGGACAGGGGCTAATGGCGGGGAGCTGTTTTTT.

This clone was detected only once. V usage is TRBV9 and J usage is TRBJ2-6, with D possibly being TRBD2 (6 bases). Germline CDR1 is SGDLS and CDR2 is YYNGEE. The CDR3 loop spans 17 amino acids. Trimming pared 1 base from V and 1 base from J, leaving 12 bases between. The chain's CDR3 is CASSVLVGGSGANVLTF. In nucleotides, the CDR3 is TGTGCCAGCAGCGTACTAGTAGGAGGGTCTGGGGCCAACGTCCTGACTTTC.

The chain combines TRBV29-1 with TRBJ1-2; 7 positions agree with TRBD1. With V trimmed by 5 bases and J by 6 bases, 12 bases remained unmatched. Germline V gene data show CDR1 as SQVTM and CDR2 as ANQGSEA. The CDR3 spans 14 residues. CDR3 DNA sequence: TGCAGCGTTACATCTGACAGGGTTTACGATGGCTACACCTTC. Translation: CSVTSDRVYDGYTF.

This clone was picked up a small number of times. This chain links TRBV7-8 with TRBJ1-2; 11 bases are a match to TRBD1. The CDR3 extends over 17 amino acids. Trimming at V came to 5 bases and at J to 5 bases, leaving 13 bases not matched to a gene. CDR1 SGHVS and CDR2 FQNEAQ come from the germline V gene. DNA for the CDR3: TGTGCCAGCAGCCGAGGGGCCTCAGGACAGGGGGCGTATGGCTACACCTTC. Its translation is CASSRGASGQGAYGYTF. Full variable domain (outside the CDR3, taken from reference TRBV7-8 and TRBJ1-2): GAGVSQSPRYKVAKRGQDVALRCDPISGHVSLFWYQQALGQGPEFLTYFQNEAQLDKSGLPSDRFFAERPEGSVSTLKIQRTQQEDSAVYLCASSRGASGQGAYGYTFGSGTRLTVV.

The chain couples TRBV11-1 to TRBJ1-6, with 9 bases that match TRBD1. CDR3 length: 15 amino acids. J was trimmed by 6 bases and V by 5 bases; bases with no gene match: 5. Looked up from germline, CDR1 is SGHAT and CDR2 is FQDESV (reference sequence). CDR3 residues: CASSTLTGGNSPLHF. The CDR3 nucleotides read TGTGCCAGCAGCACCCTGACAGGGGGTAATTCACCCCTCCACTTT.

This chain uses TRBV7-3 with TRBJ1-3; possible D gene TRBD1, 5 bases. V shed 11 bases and J shed 0 bases, with 17 bases lying between them. Germline V gene lookup returns CDR1 SGHTA and CDR2 FQGTGA. There are 15 residues in the CDR3. This CDR3 is CAAHVGGGSGNTIYF. The CDR3 nucleotides read TGTGCCGCCCACGTGGGCGGGGGCTCTGGAAACACCATATATTTT.

The V call is TRBV3-1 (or the pseudogene TRBV3-2), the J call TRBJ1-1; D unresolved. V was cut by 4 bases and J by 8 bases, with 8 bases left in between. CDR3 size: 11 residues. Germline CDR1 and CDR2: LGHDT and YNNKEL (reference sequence). CDR3 in amino acids: CASSRNREAFF. DNA for the CDR3: TGTGCCAGCAGCCGGAACAGAGAAGCTTTCTTT.

The CDR3 loop is CASTMDSVYNEQFF. The CDR3 DNA reads TGTGCCAGTACCATGGACTCCGTCTACAATGAGCAGTTCTTC. The chain joins TRBV19 to TRBJ2-1; D might be TRBD2 (5 bases). Germline CDR1 is LNHDA and CDR2 is SQIVND (reference sequence). CDR3 length: 14 amino acids. V shed 7 bases and J shed 3 bases, with 13 bases lying between them. The complete variable domain, with remaining parts taken from reference TRBV19 and TRBJ2-1, reads DGGITQSPKYLFRKEGQNVTLSCEQNLNHDAMYWYRQDPGQGLRLIYYSQIVNDFQKGDIAEGYSVSREKKESFPLTVTSAQKNPTAFYLCASTMDSVYNEQFFGPGTRLTVL.

The genes are TRBV18 and TRBJ1-6, with 10 bases aligning to TRBD1. The J segment lost 5 bases and the V segment lost 3 bases, leaving 4 bases of the junction unmatched. The CDR3 runs 16 residues. In germline, CDR1 is KGHSH, CDR2 LQKENI. In nucleotides, the CDR3 is TGTGCCAGCTCACCGGGACAGGGGAGGAATAATTCACCCCTCCACTTT. Translation: CASSPGQGRNNSPLHF.

The chain is built from TRBV9 and TRBJ2-1, with D perhaps TRBD2 (6 bases). Trimming cost V 0 bases and J 0 bases, with 13 bases left between them. The CDR3 sequence is 17 residues long. The germline CDR1 and CDR2 sequences are SGDLS and YYNGEE. The CDR3 DNA follows: TGTGCCAGCAGCGTAGTGCCGGGACTCAGCTCCTACAATGAGCAGTTCTTC. As protein: CASSVVPGLSSYNEQFF.